This T cell receptor (beta chain) was found in a study of CD8+CD57+ T cells in acquired aplastic anemia. The wider study: CD4+ and CD8+ cells, once sorted, gave DNA averaging roughly 3 ug.

Overall study results and limits: Levels of CD8+ Simpson's diversity were not significantly distinct in patients versus controls. Roughly 30 CD8+ CDR3 sequences occurred in both the patients and the controls.

This CDR3 region has 14 residues. Germline CDR1 is DFQATT and CDR2 is SNEGSKA (reference sequence). Profiles of TCR beta VDJ and CDR3 were generated from a genomic DNA template. TCRdb re-analysed the reads in MiXCR, keeping a single row per CDR3 protein. The top ten hold more than 80% of the sample, which has around 79,000 distinct CDR3 sequences, just over 70% seen once. For sequencing, patients were chosen who had shown expansion of CD8+CD57+ cells by flow cytometry. In the case of this clonotype: Its matching antigen is unknown.

This TCR derives from a human donor with aplastic anemia. The sequenced sample consisted of sorted CD4+, CD8+, or CD8+CD57+ T cells (not recorded which) from PBMCs. This chain links TRBV20-1 with TRBJ2-1; possibly TRBD2 for D (5 bases). Here the CDR3 DNA reads TGCAGCTTAATCGGGGAGAGCTCCTACAATGAGCAGTTCTTC. Amino acids: CSLIGESSYNEQFF.